This entry features one TCR beta chain sequence. The same CDR3 is also encoded by other DNA sequences in this sample. The sample is drawn from a study of blood T cell repertoires in COVID-19. This CDR3 has 14 residues. From germline, CDR1 is KGHSH and CDR2 LQKENI. V lost 3 bases to trimming and J lost 4 bases; unmatched junction nucleotides: 1. TCRdb's copy holds only in-frame clones and misses some; the assay was immunoSEQ multiplex PCR. The sample consists of tens of thousands of clones, 85% of them appearing once. Sequencing was done on a sample of peripheral blood. This sequence joins TRBV18 and TRBJ2-7; 12 bases map to TRBD1. The receptor was derived from a man aged 50-59 years with acute or convalescent COVID-19. CDR3 in DNA: TGTGCCAGCTCACCGGGACAGGGGGCTTACGAGCAGTACTTC. It specifies CASSPGQGAYEQYF.